This T cell receptor beta chain was captured by sequencing in a study of T cells in Graves' hyperthyroidism and ophthalmopathy. Broader study findings: Most thyroid clonotypes expanded above 0.001 appeared in blood too.

The table lists this clonotype with a count of one. Its antigen is unidentified. Patients showing uncontrolled infection, other autoimmune disease, pregnancy or lactation were ineligible. For the diagnoses, clinical symptoms, serum thyroxine and TRAb, thyroid ultrasound and orbital computed tomography were used. The CDR3 has 17 amino acids. CDR1 is LGHDT and CDR2 is YNNKEL in the germline V gene (reference sequence). J lost 6 bases, V lost 4 bases, and 10 bases had no gene match. TCR beta CDR3 sequences were amplified from RNA transcripts. Initially, a first-round RT-PCR of the TCR CDR3 employed the HTBI primer set. TCRdb redid the calling of the multiplex PCR reads with MiXCR, one entry per CDR3 protein. Among more than 350,000 distinct CDR3 sequences listed, just under 15% were seen once.

This sequence joins TRBV3-1 and TRBJ2-1; TRBD2 matches 12 bases. Sequenced input: blood. The TCR originated in a woman under 40 with Graves' hyperthyroidism. CDR3 sequence (DNA): TGTGCCAGCAGCCCCCCCCGAGCTAGCGGGAGGGCCAATGAGCAGTTCTTC. It translates to CASSPPRASGRANEQFF.